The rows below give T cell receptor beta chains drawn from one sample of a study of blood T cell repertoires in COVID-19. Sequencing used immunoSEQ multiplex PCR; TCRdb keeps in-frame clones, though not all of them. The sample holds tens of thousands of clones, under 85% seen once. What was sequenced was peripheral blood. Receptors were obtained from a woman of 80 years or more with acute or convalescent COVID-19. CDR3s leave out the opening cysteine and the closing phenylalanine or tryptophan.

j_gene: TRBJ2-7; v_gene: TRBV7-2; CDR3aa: ASRPPIAGTYEQY
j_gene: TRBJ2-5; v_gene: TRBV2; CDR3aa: ASRGGETQY
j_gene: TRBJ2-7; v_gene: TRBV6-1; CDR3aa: ASSDQRSGRPYEQY
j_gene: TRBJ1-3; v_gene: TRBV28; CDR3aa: ASSLLGVLSGNTIY
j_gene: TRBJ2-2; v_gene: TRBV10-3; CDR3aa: AIRNRDNTGELF
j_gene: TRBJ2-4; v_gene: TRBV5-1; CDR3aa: ASSLRASGNLAKNIQY
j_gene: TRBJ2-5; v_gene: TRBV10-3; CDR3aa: AISEATRAETQY
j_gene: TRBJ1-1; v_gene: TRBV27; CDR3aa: ASSFGGLNTEAF
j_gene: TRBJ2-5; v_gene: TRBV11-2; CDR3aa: ASSLELGVETQY
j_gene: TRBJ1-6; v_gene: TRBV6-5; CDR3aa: ASSTGYNSPLH
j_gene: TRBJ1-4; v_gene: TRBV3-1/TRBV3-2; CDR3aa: ASSQDRTLEGRGEKLF
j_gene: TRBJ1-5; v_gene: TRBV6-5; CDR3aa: ASRLCRPQH
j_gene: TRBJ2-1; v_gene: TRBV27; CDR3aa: ASSLSPSRNNEQF
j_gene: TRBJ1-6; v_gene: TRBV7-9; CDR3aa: ASSLDNNSPLH
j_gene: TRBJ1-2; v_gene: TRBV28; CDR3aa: ASSSRGRGAGYGYT
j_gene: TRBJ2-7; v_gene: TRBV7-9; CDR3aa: ASSAGGASYEQY
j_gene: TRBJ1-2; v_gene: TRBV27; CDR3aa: ASSSDWNYGYT
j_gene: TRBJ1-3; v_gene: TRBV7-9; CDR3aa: ASSLAGGYSGNTIY
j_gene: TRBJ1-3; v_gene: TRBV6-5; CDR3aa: ASSYLGAGNTIY
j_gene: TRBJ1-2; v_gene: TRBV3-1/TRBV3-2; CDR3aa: ASSQFRGYT
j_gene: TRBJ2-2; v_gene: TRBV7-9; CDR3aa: ASSLGLAGELF
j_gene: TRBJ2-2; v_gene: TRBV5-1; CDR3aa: ASSSSGPNTGELF
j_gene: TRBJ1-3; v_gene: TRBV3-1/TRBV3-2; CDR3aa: ASGDGVRNTIY
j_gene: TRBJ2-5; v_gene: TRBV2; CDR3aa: ASSDSKETQY
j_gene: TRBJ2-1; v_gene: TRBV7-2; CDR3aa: ASSPGTSGYNEQF
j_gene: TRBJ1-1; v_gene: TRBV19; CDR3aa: ASLTGNVVKAPAF